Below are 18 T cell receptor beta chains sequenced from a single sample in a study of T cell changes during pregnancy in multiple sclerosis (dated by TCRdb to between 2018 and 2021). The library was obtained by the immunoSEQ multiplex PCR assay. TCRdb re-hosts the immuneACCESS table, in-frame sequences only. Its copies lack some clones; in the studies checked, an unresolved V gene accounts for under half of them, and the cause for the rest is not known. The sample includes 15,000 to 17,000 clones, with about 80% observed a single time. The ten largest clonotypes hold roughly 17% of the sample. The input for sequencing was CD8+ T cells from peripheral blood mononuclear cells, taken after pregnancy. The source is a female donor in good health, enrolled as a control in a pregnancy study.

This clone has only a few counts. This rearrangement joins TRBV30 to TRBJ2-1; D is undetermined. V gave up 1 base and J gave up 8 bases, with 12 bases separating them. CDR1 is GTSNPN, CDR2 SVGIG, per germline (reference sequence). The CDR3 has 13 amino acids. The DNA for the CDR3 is TGTGCCTGGAGTGGGAGTAGCTTCGATGAGCAGTTCTTC. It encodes CAWSGSSFDEQFF.

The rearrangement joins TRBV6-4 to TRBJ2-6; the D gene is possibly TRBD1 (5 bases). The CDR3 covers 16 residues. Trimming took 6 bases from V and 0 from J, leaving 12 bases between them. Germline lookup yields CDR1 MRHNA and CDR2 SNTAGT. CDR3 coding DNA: TGTGCCAGCAGCAACACAGGTTCCTCTGGGGCCAACGTCCTGACTTTC. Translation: CASSNTGSSGANVLTF.

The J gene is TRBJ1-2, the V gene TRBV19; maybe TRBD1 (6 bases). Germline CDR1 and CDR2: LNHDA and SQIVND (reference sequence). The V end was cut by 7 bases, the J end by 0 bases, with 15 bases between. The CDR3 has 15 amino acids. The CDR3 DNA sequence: TGTGCCAGTATCGACAGGTTGGAGGCTAACTATGGCTACACCTTC. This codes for CASIDRLEANYGYTF.

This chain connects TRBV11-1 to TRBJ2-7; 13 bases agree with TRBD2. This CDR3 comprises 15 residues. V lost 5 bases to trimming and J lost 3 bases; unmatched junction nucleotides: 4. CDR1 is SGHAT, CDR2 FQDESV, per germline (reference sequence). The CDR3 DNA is TGTGCCAGCAGCGATGGACTAGCGGGGGTCTACGAGCAGTACTTC. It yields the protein CASSDGLAGVYEQYF.

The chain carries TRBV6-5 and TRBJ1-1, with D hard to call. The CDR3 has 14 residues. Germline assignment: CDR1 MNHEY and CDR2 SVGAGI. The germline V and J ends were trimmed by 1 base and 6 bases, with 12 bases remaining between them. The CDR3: CASSYYRMRAEAFF. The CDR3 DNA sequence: TGTGCCAGCAGTTACTACCGCATGCGAGCTGAAGCTTTCTTT.

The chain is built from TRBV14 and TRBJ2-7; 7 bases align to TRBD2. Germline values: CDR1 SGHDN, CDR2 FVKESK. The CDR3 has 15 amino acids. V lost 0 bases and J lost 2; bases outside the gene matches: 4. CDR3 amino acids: CASSQEPAGPYEQYF. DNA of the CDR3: TGTGCCAGCAGCCAAGAGCCAGCGGGGCCCTACGAGCAGTACTTC.

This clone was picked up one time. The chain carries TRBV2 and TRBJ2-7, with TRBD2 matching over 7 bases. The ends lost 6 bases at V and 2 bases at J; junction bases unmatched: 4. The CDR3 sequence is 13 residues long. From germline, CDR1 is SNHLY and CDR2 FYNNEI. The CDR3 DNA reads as TGTGCCAGCAGAACTAGCGACGCCTACGAGCAGTACTTC. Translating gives CASRTSDAYEQYF.

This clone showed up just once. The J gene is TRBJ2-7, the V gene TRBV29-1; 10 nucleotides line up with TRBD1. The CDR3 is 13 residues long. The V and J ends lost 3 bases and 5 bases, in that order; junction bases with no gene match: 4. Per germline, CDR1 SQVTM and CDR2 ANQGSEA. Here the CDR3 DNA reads TGCAGCGTTGAGGGACAGGGGTTGAACGAGCAGTACTTC. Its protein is CSVEGQGLNEQYF.

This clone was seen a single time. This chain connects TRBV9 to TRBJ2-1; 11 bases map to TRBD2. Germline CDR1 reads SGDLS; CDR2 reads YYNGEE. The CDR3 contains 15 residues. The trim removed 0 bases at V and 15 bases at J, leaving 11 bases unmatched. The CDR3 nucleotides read TGTGCCAGCAGCGTAGTTGGTAGCGGGGGGGCCCCCACGTTCTTC. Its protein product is CASSVVGSGGAPTFF.

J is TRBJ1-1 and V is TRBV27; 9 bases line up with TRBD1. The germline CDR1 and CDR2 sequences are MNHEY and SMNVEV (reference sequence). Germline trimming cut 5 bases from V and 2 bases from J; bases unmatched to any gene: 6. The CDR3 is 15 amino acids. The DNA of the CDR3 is TGTGCCAGCAGTCTTGGGACAGGGAGAAACACTGAAGCTTTCTTT. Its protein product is CASSLGTGRNTEAFF.

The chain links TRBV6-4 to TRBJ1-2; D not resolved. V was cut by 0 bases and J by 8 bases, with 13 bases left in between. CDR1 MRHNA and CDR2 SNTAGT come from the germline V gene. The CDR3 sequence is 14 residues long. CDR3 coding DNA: TGTGCCAGCAGTGACTCGGAGGGTTTCGGGGGCTACACCTTC. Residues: CASSDSEGFGGYTF.

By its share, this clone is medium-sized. The chain's CDR3 is CAFSGREAGELFF. The CDR3 region has the DNA TGTGCCTTTAGCGGGAGAGAAGCCGGGGAGCTGTTTTTT. The rearrangement links TRBV30 to TRBJ2-2, with TRBD2 matching 9 bases. Looked up from germline, CDR1 is GTSNPN and CDR2 is SVGIG (reference sequence). This CDR3 is 13 amino acids long. Trimming at V came to 7 bases and at J to 6 bases, leaving 6 bases not matched to a gene. The entire variable domain, with the rest obtained from reference TRBV30 and TRBJ2-2, is as follows: SQTIHQWPATLVQPVGSPLSLECTVEGTSNPNLYWYRQAAGRGLQLLFYSVGIGQISSEVPQNLSASRPQDRQFILSSKKLLLSDSGFYLCAFSGREAGELFFGEGSRLTVL.

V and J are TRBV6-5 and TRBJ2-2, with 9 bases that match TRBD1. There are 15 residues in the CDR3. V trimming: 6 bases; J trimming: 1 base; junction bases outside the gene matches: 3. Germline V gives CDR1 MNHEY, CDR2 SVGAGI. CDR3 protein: CASRWGQGNTGELFF. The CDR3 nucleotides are TGTGCCAGCAGGTGGGGACAGGGGAACACCGGGGAGCTGTTTTTT.

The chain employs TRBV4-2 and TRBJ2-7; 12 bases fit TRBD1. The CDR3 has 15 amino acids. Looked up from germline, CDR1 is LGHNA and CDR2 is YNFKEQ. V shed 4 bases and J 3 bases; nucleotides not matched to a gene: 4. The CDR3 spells CASSLGTGGIYEQYF. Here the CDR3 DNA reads TGTGCCAGCAGCCTCGGGACAGGGGGCATCTACGAGCAGTACTTC.

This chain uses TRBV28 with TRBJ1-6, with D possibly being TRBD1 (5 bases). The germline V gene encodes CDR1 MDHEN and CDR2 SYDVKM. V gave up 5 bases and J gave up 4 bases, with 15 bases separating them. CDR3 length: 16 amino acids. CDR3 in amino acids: CASSPLTAPYNSPLHF. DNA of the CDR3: TGTGCCAGCAGTCCCCTGACAGCTCCTTATAATTCACCCCTCCACTTT.

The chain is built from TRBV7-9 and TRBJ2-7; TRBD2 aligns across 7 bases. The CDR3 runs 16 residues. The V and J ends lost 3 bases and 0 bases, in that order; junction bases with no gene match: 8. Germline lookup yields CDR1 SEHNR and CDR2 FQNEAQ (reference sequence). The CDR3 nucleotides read TGTGCCAGCAGCTTCGTTGGCCTAGCGGCCTCCTACGAGCAGTACTTC. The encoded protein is CASSFVGLAASYEQYF.

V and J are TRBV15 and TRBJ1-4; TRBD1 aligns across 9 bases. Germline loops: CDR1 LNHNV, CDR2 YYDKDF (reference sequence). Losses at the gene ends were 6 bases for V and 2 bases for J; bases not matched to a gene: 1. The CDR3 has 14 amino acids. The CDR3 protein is CATRGTGTNEKLFF. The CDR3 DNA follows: TGTGCCACCAGGGGGACAGGGACTAATGAAAAACTGTTTTTT.

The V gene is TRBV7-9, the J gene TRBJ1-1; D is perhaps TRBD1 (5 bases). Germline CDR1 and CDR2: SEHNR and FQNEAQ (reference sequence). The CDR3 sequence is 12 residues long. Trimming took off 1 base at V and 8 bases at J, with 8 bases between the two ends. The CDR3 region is CASSLGNREAFF. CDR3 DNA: TGTGCCAGCAGCTTAGGGAACAGGGAAGCTTTCTTT.